This entry lists 27 T cell receptor beta chains sequenced from one sample in a study of blood T cell repertoires in COVID-19. TCRdb's copy holds only in-frame clones and misses some; the assay was immunoSEQ multiplex PCR. The sample has tens of thousands of clones, around 90% seen once; the top ten hold about 20%. Sequenced sample: peripheral blood. The receptors originated from a man between 70 and 80 years old in a cohort sampled during active COVID-19.

This clone was observed a few times. The chain is built from TRBV19 and TRBJ1-5, with 7 bases identical to TRBD1. The CDR3 is 14 residues long. J was trimmed by 4 bases and V by 7 bases; bases with no gene match: 7. CDR1 and CDR2 (germline): LNHDA, SQIVND (reference sequence). The CDR3 sequence is CASNAGGGNQPQHF. CDR3 nucleotide sequence: TGTGCCAGTAATGCAGGGGGTGGAAATCAGCCCCAGCATTTT.

The J gene is TRBJ2-1, the V gene TRBV5-1; the match to TRBD1 covers 9 bases. Trimming at V came to 4 bases and at J to 2 bases, leaving 16 bases not matched to a gene. The CDR3 length is 19 residues. Germline CDR1 and CDR2: SGHRS and YFSETQ. The CDR3 protein is CASSPSGTGLGNPYNEQFF. In DNA, the CDR3 is TGCGCCAGCAGCCCGTCGGGGACAGGGTTAGGCAACCCCTACAATGAGCAGTTCTTC.

V usage is TRBV9 and J usage is TRBJ1-1; weak D call: TRBD1 (5 bases). Per germline, CDR1 SGDLS and CDR2 YYNGEE. The CDR3 length is 13 residues. Trimming removed 0 bases from V and 9 bases from J, with 12 bases in between. The CDR3 DNA is TGTGCCAGCAGCGTAGTGGGGGGAGCGCAAGCTTTCTTT. Residues: CASSVVGGAQAFF.

The V and J genes are TRBV9 and TRBJ1-1; D may be TRBD1 (6 bases). The germline gives CDR1 SGDLS, CDR2 YYNGEE. There are 14 residues in the CDR3. V was pared by 4 bases and J by 1 base, with 11 bases between. The CDR3 bases are TGTGCCAGCAGCCCGGACAGTCAGAACACTGAAGCTTTCTTT. Translating gives CASSPDSQNTEAFF. Based on the CDR3 plus reference TRBV9 and TRBJ1-1, the full variable domain is DSGVTQTPKHLITATGQRVTLRCSPRSGDLSVYWYQQSLDQGLQFLIQYYNGEERAKGNILERFSAQQFPDLHSELNLSSLELGDSALYFCASSPDSQNTEAFFGQGTRLTVV.

This rearrangement joins TRBV4-1 to TRBJ2-7; a possible D gene is TRBD2 (6 bases). Germline CDR1 and CDR2: MGHRA and YSYEKL. CDR3 size: 15 residues. V dropped 0 bases and J dropped 3 bases, with 12 bases sitting between them. The CDR3 DNA reads TGCGCCAGCAGCCAAGAGCGGGACGCACGCTACGAGCAGTACTTC. It yields the protein CASSQERDARYEQYF.

The V and J genes are TRBV19 and TRBJ2-5; 7 nucleotides agree with TRBD2. The CDR3 spans 15 residues. Per germline, CDR1 LNHDA and CDR2 SQIVND (reference sequence). V was pared by 1 base and J by 4 bases, with 6 bases of the junction left unmatched. The CDR3 DNA is TGTGCCAGTAGTATAGGGACTAGTCGGGGAGAGACCCAGTACTTC. It is translated as CASSIGTSRGETQYF.

V gene TRBV2 combines with J gene TRBJ2-3; tentatively, D is TRBD2 (5 bases). The CDR3 extends over 12 amino acids. Trimming stripped 6 bases from V and 2 bases from J, with 6 bases between. Germline V gives CDR1 SNHLY, CDR2 FYNNEI. CDR3: CASSGDTDTQYF. CDR3 DNA: TGTGCCAGCAGCGGGGACACAGATACGCAGTATTTT.

The chain is built from TRBV5-1 and TRBJ2-1; 10 bases align to TRBD1. The CDR3 covers 15 residues. Unmatched junction bases numbered 8, after V lost 4 bases and J lost 7 bases. CDR1 and CDR2 (germline): SGHRS, YFSETQ. DNA of the CDR3: TGCGCCAGCAGCCGGACGGGACAGGGGAATAATGAGCAGTTCTTC. Protein product: CASSRTGQGNNEQFF.

This chain links TRBV10-2 with TRBJ2-1; a weak D match, TRBD2 (6 bases). This CDR3 has 21 residues. Germline assignment: CDR1 WSHSY and CDR2 SAAADI. The V end lost 8 bases, the J end lost 0 bases, and 32 bases lay between the germline ends. The CDR3 protein is CASWETQWRGSRRSSYNEQFF. Here the CDR3 DNA reads TGCGCCAGCTGGGAGACACAGTGGCGGGGTAGTCGCAGGAGCTCCTACAATGAGCAGTTCTTC.

V and J are TRBV11-2 and TRBJ2-5, with TRBD1 as a possible D gene (5 bases). V was clipped by 6 bases and J by 4 bases, with 12 bases between them. Germline V gene data show CDR1 as SGHAT and CDR2 as FQNNGV. The CDR3 length is 13 residues. CDR3 sequence reads: CASRPTARETQYF. As DNA, the CDR3 is TGTGCCAGCAGACCGACAGCGCGAGAGACCCAGTACTTC.

The chain links TRBV21-1 to TRBJ1-1; the D call TRBD1 from the table was never checked on the DNA. TRBV21-1 is a listed pseudogene. The CDR3 spans 16 residues. CDR3 in DNA: TGTGCCAGCAGCAAGGCTGCTACGGGACAGGGGAATGAAGCTTTCTTT. This sequence encodes CASSKAATGQGNEAFF.

V gene TRBV18 combines with J gene TRBJ2-7, with 7 bases that match TRBD2. Trimming took 1 base from V and 3 from J; bases not matched to a gene: 0. The CDR3 covers 13 residues. Germline V gene sequence: CDR1 KGHSH, CDR2 LQKENI. CDR3 sequence (DNA): TGTGCCAGCTCACCACGGGACTACTACGAGCAGTACTTC. Translating it yields CASSPRDYYEQYF. Drawing the rest from reference TRBV18 and TRBJ2-7, the complete variable domain is NAGVMQNPRHLVRRRGQEARLRCSPMKGHSHVYWYRQLPEEGLKFMVYLQKENIIDESGMPKERFSAEFPKEGPSILRIQQVVRGDSAAYFCASSPRDYYEQYFGPGTRLTVT.

This clone has just a few counts. The chain uses TRBV7-9 and TRBJ1-1; weak D call: TRBD1 (6 bases). The CDR3 totals 13 residues. Per the germline V gene, CDR1 is SEHNR and CDR2 is FQNEAQ (reference sequence). With 4 bases removed from V and 5 bases from J, the gap between germline ends came to 11 bases. In DNA form, the CDR3 reads TGTGCCAGCAGCTCAGGGGTGGAAACTGAAGCTTTCTTT. As protein: CASSSGVETEAFF.

This chain links TRBV5-6 with TRBJ2-7; TRBD2 is a possible D gene (5 bases). Germline V lookup: CDR1 SGHDT, CDR2 YYEEEE. The CDR3 is 14 amino acids. V gave up 3 bases and J gave up 0 bases, with 10 bases separating them. Here the CDR3 DNA reads TGTGCCAGCAGCTCCCCTGGAGGCTCCTACGAGCAGTACTTC. This codes for CASSSPGGSYEQYF.

This clone appeared a single time. The V call is TRBV7-9, the J call TRBJ2-3; tentatively, D is TRBD1 (5 bases). CDR1 SEHNR and CDR2 FQNEAQ come from the germline V gene (reference sequence). CDR3 length: 12 amino acids. V was cut by 5 bases and J by 5 bases, with 8 bases left in between. The CDR3 region has the DNA TGTGCCAGCAGCCCACAGGAAGATACGCAGTATTTT. This translates into CASSPQEDTQYF.

By share, this clone counts as medium-sized. The rearrangement joins TRBV5-1 to TRBJ2-2, with 8 bases lining up with TRBD2. V was pared by 0 bases and J by 4 bases, with 2 bases of the junction left unmatched. This CDR3 has 15 residues. Germline lookup yields CDR1 SGHRS and CDR2 YFSETQ. The CDR3 protein is CASSLDTSGTGELFF. The CDR3 DNA sequence: TGCGCCAGCAGCTTGGACACTAGCGGCACCGGGGAGCTGTTTTTT.

The V gene is TRBV4-3, the J gene TRBJ2-1; 9 bases agree with TRBD2. This CDR3 has 16 residues. V lost 3 bases to trimming and J lost 0 bases; unmatched junction nucleotides: 3. The germline V gene has CDR1 LGHNA and CDR2 YSLEER. The CDR3, as DNA: TGCGCCAGCAGCCAGGGACTAGCTAACTCCTACAATGAGCAGTTCTTC. Protein: CASSQGLANSYNEQFF.

The J gene is TRBJ2-7, the V gene TRBV7-3, with 12 bases aligning to TRBD2. CDR3 size: 18 residues. In germline, CDR1 is SGHTA, CDR2 FQGTGA. V shed 5 bases and J 3 bases; nucleotides not matched to a gene: 14. CDR3 DNA sequence: TGTGCCAGCAGCCCAGGGAGACTAGCGGGAGTCGGGAACTACGAGCAGTACTTC. Translation: CASSPGRLAGVGNYEQYF.

V gene TRBV4-2 combines with J gene TRBJ2-5; TRBD1 matches at 7 bases. There are 16 residues in the CDR3. In germline, CDR1 is LGHNA, CDR2 YNFKEQ. With 0 bases clipped from V and 6 bases from J, the junction kept 10 bases outside the gene matches. The CDR3 reads CASSQESRQGRKTQYF. Written as DNA, the CDR3 is TGTGCCAGCAGCCAAGAGTCGAGACAGGGTCGGAAGACCCAGTACTTC.

This sequence joins TRBV5-1 and TRBJ1-5, with 7 bases aligning to TRBD1. The V segment lost 0 bases and the J segment 2 bases; nucleotides outside the gene matches: 2. The CDR3 loop spans 15 amino acids. Looked up from germline, CDR1 is SGHRS and CDR2 is YFSETQ. The CDR3 reads CASSLEGAGNQPQHF. The CDR3 DNA sequence: TGCGCCAGCAGCTTGGAGGGGGCGGGCAATCAGCCCCAGCATTTT.

J is TRBJ1-4 and V is TRBV9, with TRBD1 matching 8 bases. V lost 4 bases to trimming and J lost 2 bases; unmatched junction nucleotides: 4. Germline values: CDR1 SGDLS, CDR2 YYNGEE. The CDR3 spans 15 residues. CDR3 loop: CASSIGQGTNEKLFF. CDR3 nucleotide sequence: TGTGCCAGCAGCATCGGACAGGGCACTAATGAAAAACTGTTTTTT. Variable domain in full (rest from reference TRBV9 and TRBJ1-4): DSGVTQTPKHLITATGQRVTLRCSPRSGDLSVYWYQQSLDQGLQFLIQYYNGEERAKGNILERFSAQQFPDLHSELNLSSLELGDSALYFCASSIGQGTNEKLFFGSGTQLSVL.

This chain connects TRBV5-6 to TRBJ1-4; 7 positions match TRBD1. The CDR3 extends over 15 amino acids. V gave up 2 bases and J gave up 5 bases; unmatched junction bases: 6. Per the germline V gene, CDR1 is SGHDT and CDR2 is YYEEEE. The CDR3, as DNA: TGTGCCAGCAGCTTATTTGGGACAGAGAATGAAAAACTGTTTTTT. It yields the protein CASSLFGTENEKLFF.

The chain links TRBV6-5 to TRBJ2-7; 11 bases fit TRBD2. Germline lookup yields CDR1 MNHEY and CDR2 SVGAGI. J lost 9 bases, V lost 5 bases, and 9 bases had no gene match. The CDR3 is 14 residues long. The CDR3 DNA is TGTGCCAGCAGTCCCCTAGCGGGAGGTACCGGGCAGTACTTC. This gives the protein CASSPLAGGTGQYF.

This sequence joins TRBV25-1 and TRBJ2-2, with 8 positions matching TRBD1. The V segment lost 7 bases and the J segment 6 bases; nucleotides outside the gene matches: 4. The CDR3 length is 13 residues. Germline assignment: CDR1 MGHDK and CDR2 SYGVNS. This CDR3 reads CASTYRGAGELFF. In DNA, the CDR3 is TGTGCCAGCACTTACAGGGGGGCCGGGGAGCTGTTTTTT.

About this clone: Other DNA sequences from this sample encode an identical CDR3 as well. This sequence joins TRBV5-1 and TRBJ2-1, with 9 bases that match TRBD1. V trimming: 4 bases; J trimming: 1 base; junction bases outside the gene matches: 3. This CDR3 contains 15 residues. Looked up from germline, CDR1 is SGHRS and CDR2 is YFSETQ. The CDR3 loop is CASSPGQGSYNEQFF. The CDR3 nucleotides are TGCGCCAGCAGCCCTGGACAGGGGTCCTACAATGAGCAGTTCTTC.

The V and J genes are TRBV20-1 and TRBJ1-5; the D is unclear. V lost 3 bases, J lost 1 base, and 16 bases lay in between. Germline V gene data show CDR1 as DFQATT and CDR2 as SNEGSKA (reference sequence). The CDR3 is 16 residues long. The CDR3 region is CSASPPGYASNQPQHF. In DNA form, the CDR3 reads TGCAGTGCTAGTCCCCCGGGGTACGCCAGCAATCAGCCCCAGCATTTT.

The chain links TRBV6-5 to TRBJ2-7, with TRBD2 matching 14 bases. CDR1 MNHEY and CDR2 SVGAGI come from the germline V gene. The ends lost 6 bases at V and 3 bases at J; junction bases unmatched: 4. The CDR3 consists of 15 residues. CDR3 region: CASRPGLAGVYEQYF. CDR3 nucleotide sequence: TGTGCCAGCAGGCCGGGACTAGCGGGAGTCTACGAGCAGTACTTC.